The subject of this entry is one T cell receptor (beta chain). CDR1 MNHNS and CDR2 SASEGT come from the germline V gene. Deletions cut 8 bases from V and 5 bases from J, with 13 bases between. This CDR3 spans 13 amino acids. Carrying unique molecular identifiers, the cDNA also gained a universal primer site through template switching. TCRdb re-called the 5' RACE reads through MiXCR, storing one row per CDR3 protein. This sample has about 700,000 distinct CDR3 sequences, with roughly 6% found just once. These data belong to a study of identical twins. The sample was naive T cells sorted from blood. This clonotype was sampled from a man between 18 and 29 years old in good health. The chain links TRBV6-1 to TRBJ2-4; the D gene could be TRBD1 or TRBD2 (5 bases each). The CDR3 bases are TGTGCCAGCTCGACGTTGGGGGAAAACATTCAGTACTTC. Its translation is CASSTLGENIQYF.